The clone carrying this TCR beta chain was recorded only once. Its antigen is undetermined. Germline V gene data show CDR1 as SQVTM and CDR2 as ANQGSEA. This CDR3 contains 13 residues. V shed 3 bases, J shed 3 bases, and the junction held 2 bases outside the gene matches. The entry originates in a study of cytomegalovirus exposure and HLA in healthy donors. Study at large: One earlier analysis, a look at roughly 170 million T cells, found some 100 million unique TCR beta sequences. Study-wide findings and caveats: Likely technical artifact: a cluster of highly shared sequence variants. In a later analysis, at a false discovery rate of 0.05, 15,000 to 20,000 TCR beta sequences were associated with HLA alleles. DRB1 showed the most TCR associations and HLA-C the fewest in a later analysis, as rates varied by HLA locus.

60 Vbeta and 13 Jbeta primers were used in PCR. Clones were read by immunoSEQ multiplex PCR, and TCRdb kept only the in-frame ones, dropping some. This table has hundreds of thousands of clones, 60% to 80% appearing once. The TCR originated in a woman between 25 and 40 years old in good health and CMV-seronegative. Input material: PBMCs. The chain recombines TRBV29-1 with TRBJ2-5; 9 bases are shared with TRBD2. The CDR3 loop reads CSVDPSGEETQYF. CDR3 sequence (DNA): TGCAGCGTTGATCCTAGCGGGGAAGAGACCCAGTACTTC. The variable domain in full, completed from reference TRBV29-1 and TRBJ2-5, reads SAVISQKPSRDICQRGTSLTIQCQVDSQVTMMFWYRQQPGQSLTLIATANQGSEATYESGFVIDKFPISRPNLTFSTLTVSNMSPEDSSIYLCSVDPSGEETQYFGPGTRLLVL.